A selection of T cell receptor beta chains follows, all from one sample in a study of response to subunit inactivated influenza vaccine. TCRdb passed the RT-PCR reads through MiXCR, listing each CDR3 protein once. This sample yields 630,000 or so distinct CDR3 sequences, of which about a sixth are seen a single time; approximately 10% belongs to the top ten. The sample was PBMCs from blood, taken roughly 13 days after vaccination. The receptors derive from a man between 50 and 59 years old who received an inactivated influenza vaccine. Both conserved end residues are part of each CDR3.

>15|TRBV6-1
CASSRQRGYTDTQYF
>15|TRBV28
CASSKEEGMNTEAFF
>15|TRBV20-1
CSATPAQGIQETQYF
>14|TRBV12-3/TRBV12-4
CASSQSGAPETQYF
>11|TRBV4-1
CASSQADGYTF
>13|TRBV12-3/TRBV12-4
CASSQCYTGELFF
>14|TRBV25-1
CASSWSAPGEKLFF
>16|TRBV27
CASSLSFGRASYEQYF
>13|TRBV29-1
CSVKLRGYNEQFF
>15|TRBV18
CASSPRQKNTGELFF
>12|TRBV7-2
CASSATSVEQFF
>13|TRBV29-1
CSVLTEVSYEQYF
>19|TRBV3-1
CASSQVLPAGVTFSGEQFF
>16|TRBV12-3/TRBV12-4
CASSLEGTSGGETQYF
>15|TRBV7-3
CASSSPGTNHNEQFF
>12|TRBV11-2
CASSLEGVEQYF
>13|TRBV29-1
CSVSGPWGNTIYF
>15|TRBV5-6
CASSLFAGSQETQYF
>16|TRBV24-1
CATSDQGGPYTGELFF
>13|TRBV12-3/TRBV12-4
CASTSSGSNEQYF
>15|TRBV18
CASSRGFSGEDEQYF
>14|TRBV5-6
CASSFGRGEYEQYF
>16|TRBV7-6
CASSPLAGGAINEQFF
>15|TRBV27
CASSNSAGAHNEQYF
>15|TRBV20-1
CSAVRGSGLTDTQYF
>12|TRBV6-1
CASSRVAGDPHF
>20|TRBV3-1
CASSQAGLAGRSSTKNIQYF
>15|TRBV7-9
CASSLGHSTGQPQHF
>14|TRBV9
CASSVTSGDNEQFF
>15|TRBV29-1
CSVEDIAGSYNEQFF
>15|TRBV30
CAWSVRVAYTDTQYF
>16|TRBV11-2
CASSPGGRASYNEQFF
>13|TRBV28
CASSAGRRAEAFF
>16|TRBV19
CASSTTAGSGRETQYF
>20|TRBV6-2/TRBV6-3
CASSYPTLGEGLAWYNEQFF
>13|TRBV12-3/TRBV12-4
CASSWRPNTEAFF
>14|TRBV14
CASSQTRKGVEQYF
>15|TRBV10-3
CAISASGTSTDTQYF
>16|TRBV28
CASSSPADRGDYEQYF
>15|TRBV20-1
CSAISRDRRLNEQFF
>14|TRBV6-1
CASSERRAGDEQFF
>16|TRBV20-1
CSAAGGGSSGANVLTF
>14|TRBV5-1
CASSRVRGGHEQFF
>19|TRBV4-2
CASSPGSASGGLHGNEQFF
>14|TRBV7-9
CASSFLGGANEQFF
>13|TRBV2
CASVGPGGPGQYF
>12|TRBV12-3/TRBV12-4
CASSPVNSPLHF
>14|TRBV19
CASRLTGHTDTQYF
>14|TRBV4-1
CASSQAGTNNEQFF
>15|TRBV28
CASSFRGRRTDTQYF
>15|TRBV5-1
CASSLGAGQTYEQYF
>16|TRBV11-2
CASSFAGQRLTTEQFF
>13|TRBV20-1
CSANGLSTYEQYF
>15|TRBV10-3
CAIRQDRQRSYEQYF
>13|TRBV11-1
CASSFNRDGELFF
>13|TRBV5-1
CASSETGSREQYF